The rows below give T cell receptor beta chains drawn from one sample of a study of cytomegalovirus exposure and HLA in healthy donors. The assay was immunoSEQ multiplex PCR, and TCRdb's table has in-frame clones only and misses some. The table has roughly 70,000 clones, around 76% seen once. The source material was PBMCs. The receptors shown here come from a man aged 45-60 years in good health and CMV-seronegative. The CDR3 runs from the conserved cysteine through the conserved F or W. Fields, in order: clone size, J gene, V gene, CDR3 protein. A clone size is listed for some rows: how often the clone was seen (once, few, many), or a class if it is expanded.

.	TRBJ1-3	TRBV11-2	CASSPRIGQAGGNTIYF
.	TRBJ2-1	TRBV7-3	CASSSVPPSYNEQFF
few	TRBJ2-7	TRBV5-8	CASISSHRYF
.	TRBJ2-1	TRBV11-2	CASSLQLAGHSYNEQFF
.	TRBJ1-2	TRBV7-9	CASRLTTLKDRDNYGYTF
.	TRBJ2-5	TRBV18	CASSPRGGTEKRETQYF
.	TRBJ2-1	TRBV19	CASSIDQASGVYNEQFF
.	TRBJ2-7	TRBV5-1	CASSLGQGKLYEQYF
.	TRBJ2-7	TRBV9	CASSARPLGARRYEQYF
.	TRBJ2-1	TRBV2	CASHRLAGADEQFF
.	TRBJ2-1	TRBV7-2	CASTKGGTGDNEQFF
.	TRBJ1-2	TRBV14	CASSLTGNHYGYTF
.	TRBJ2-7	TRBV5-1	CASSLDGLSYEQYF
.	TRBJ2-7	TRBV4-1	CASSQDNGYEQYF
.	TRBJ1-2	TRBV7-9	CASTPTGANYGYTF
.	TRBJ1-1	TRBV10-3	CAISWNTEAFF
.	TRBJ1-5	TRBV19	CASSPRTLSGGNQPQHF
once	TRBJ2-2	TRBV10-1	CASSGIGGAGSGELFF
once	TRBJ1-1	TRBV18	CASSPDRGTRTEAFF
.	TRBJ1-1	TRBV10-1	CASGDSANTEAFF
.	TRBJ1-2	TRBV5-1	CASSLVAGSFYGYTF
.	TRBJ2-1	TRBV27	CASSLQTKPYNEQFF
.	TRBJ1-3	TRBV4-2	CASSQGTSTSGNTIYF
.	TRBJ1-5	TRBV6-5	CASSRGRGGPQPQHF
.	TRBJ1-5	TRBV6-1	CAADRAPLINQPQHF
.	TRBJ2-1	TRBV29-1	CSVEEAGNPYNEQFF
.	TRBJ1-2	TRBV7-9	CASGIQATYGYTF
.	TRBJ2-5	TRBV5-1	CASVGSAGGPKTQYF
.	TRBJ1-1	TRBV28	CASSLAEGLTEAFF
.	TRBJ1-2	TRBV5-1	CASSLAQGARGYTF
.	TRBJ1-4	TRBV7-9	CASSPRGDRTNEKLFF